This T cell receptor (beta chain) was sequenced in a study of shared clonotypes between healthy human individuals. On the study more broadly: Those who served as donors were a couple of women and three men between the ages of 18 and 49.

Only Caucasian adults living in Nashville, Tennessee made up the donor group. Findings and caveats of the study: Expectations were that clonotype sharing among donors would be affected by sequencing depth.

TCRdb's copy holds only in-frame clones and misses some; the assay was immunoSEQ multiplex PCR. The table has 170,000 or so clones, approximately 61% seen once; the top ten hold about 9.4%. A single count supports this clone. The antigen is undetermined. The limits of the CDR3 on the DNA are not certain, so only TCRdb's listed CDR3 is given. Sequencing was performed on memory CD4+ T cells sorted from blood. Subset noted: CD45RA-negative fraction. The TCR comes from a man under 40 in good health.

The CDR3 here is CASSEVGQGARCTF. The rearrangement links TRBV6-1 to TRBJ1-2; the listed D gene, TRBD1, was not tested against the DNA. 14 amino acids form the CDR3, both terminal residues included. Germline lookup yields CDR1 MNHNS and CDR2 SASEGT.